Listed below are T cell receptor beta chains from one sample, sequenced in a study of beta chain features in type 1 diabetes. The table came from immunoSEQ multiplex PCR; TCRdb's copy has only in-frame clones and leaves some out. The sample has hundreds of thousands of clones; about 14% are singletons. The sample consisted of naive CD4+ T cells from blood. These receptors were taken from a man aged 18 to 30 with type 1 diabetes. Both conserved end residues are part of each CDR3. D genes are given only for firm matches. Only part of the rows carry a size: once, few, many, or a class if the clone is expanded.

j_gene | d_gene | v_gene | abundance | CDR3nt | CDR3aa
TRBJ1-5 | . | TRBV11-2 | . | TGTGCCAGCAGCTCGCAGGGCGATCAGCCCCAGCATTTT | CASSSQGDQPQHF
TRBJ2-1 | . | TRBV25-1 | few | TGTGCCAGCAGACAGGGTTACTACAATGAGCAGTTCTTC | CASRQGYYNEQFF
TRBJ2-2 | TRBD2 | TRBV10-3 | few | TGTGCCATCAGTGAGTGGCAAGCGGGGGACACCGGGGAGCTGTTTTTT | CAISEWQAGDTGELFF
TRBJ2-3 | . | TRBV5-4 | few | TGTGCCAGCAGCTTAAAGACTTTCACAGATACGCAGTATTTT | CASSLKTFTDTQYF
TRBJ2-5 | . | TRBV28 | . | TGTGCCAGCAGTGAGGTCGGTGGGGAGACCCAGTACTTC | CASSEVGGETQYF
TRBJ1-1 | . | TRBV23-1 | few | TGCGCCAGCAGTCAATTAAAGGGGGCTGAAGCTTTCTTT | CASSQLKGAEAFF
TRBJ2-1 | TRBD1 | TRBV5-1 | . | TGCGCCAGCAGCTTAGACAGGGGCGAGGGGAGTGAGCAGTTCTTC | CASSLDRGEGSEQFF
TRBJ2-7 | TRBD2 | TRBV28 | . | TGTGCCAGCAGTTTGTTTTCGGGGGGATACGAGCAGTACTTC | CASSLFSGGYEQYF
TRBJ2-1 | TRBD2 | TRBV4-2 | few | TGTGCCAGCAGCCACCCGGGACTAGTAGGAGGTGAGCAGTTCTTC | CASSHPGLVGGEQFF
TRBJ1-1 | . | TRBV4-1 | few | TGCGCCAGCACACCCGAACCCCGGGGCAGAATGAACACTGAAGCTTTCTTT | CASTPEPRGRMNTEAFF
TRBJ1-1 | . | TRBV29-1 | . | TGCAGCGTTGATGGCCCGGGACCGAACACTGAAGCTTTCTTT | CSVDGPGPNTEAFF
TRBJ2-1 | . | TRBV28 | . | TGTGCCAGCAGCTCCTCAGGGAGAGCGTTCTACAATGAGCAGTTCTTC | CASSSSGRAFYNEQFF
TRBJ2-2 | . | TRBV7-3 | few | TGTGCCAGCAGCTTAGGCCAGGGTGTGGCCGGGGAGCTGTTTTTT | CASSLGQGVAGELFF